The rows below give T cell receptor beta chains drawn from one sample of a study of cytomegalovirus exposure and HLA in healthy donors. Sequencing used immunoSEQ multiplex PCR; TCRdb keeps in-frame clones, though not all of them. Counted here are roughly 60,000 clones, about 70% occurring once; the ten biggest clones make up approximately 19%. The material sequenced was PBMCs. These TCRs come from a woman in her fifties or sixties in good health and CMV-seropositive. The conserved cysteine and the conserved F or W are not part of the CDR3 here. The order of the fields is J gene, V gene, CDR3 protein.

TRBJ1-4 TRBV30 AWSGGDPKLF
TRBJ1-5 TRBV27 ASSSRPLGNQPQH
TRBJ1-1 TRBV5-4 ASSSPGQGNTEAF
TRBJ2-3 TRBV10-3 AISESKMRGGPNTQY
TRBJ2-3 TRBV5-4 ALGESTDTQY
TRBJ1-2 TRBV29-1 SVEYEVTGALNYGYT
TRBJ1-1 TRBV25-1 ASSLTGMDTEAF
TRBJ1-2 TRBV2 ASNDRDRAAGYT
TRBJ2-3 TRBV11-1 ASSPGGVDTQY
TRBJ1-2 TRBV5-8 ASSYGQGARGYT
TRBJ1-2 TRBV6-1 ASSEANNRNYGYT
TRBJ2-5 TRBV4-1 ASSQPRSGGGGRGQY
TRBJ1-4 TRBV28 ASSLSGQTTNEKLF
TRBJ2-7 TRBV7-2 ASSLGGPPFYEQY